The sample holds many counts of the clone carrying this TCR beta chain. The source of the sample is a study of blood T cells in healthy people across ages. Germline V lookup: CDR1 KGHDR, CDR2 SFDVKD. The V end lost 0 bases, the J end lost 0 bases, and 15 bases lay between the germline ends. The CDR3 extends over 18 amino acids. The second PCR ran about 7 to 12 cycles with a sample-barcoded 5' primer and J-beta primers. TCRdb re-analysed the 5' RACE reads in MiXCR, keeping a single row per CDR3 protein. Here the sample spans fewer than 750,000 distinct CDR3 sequences, about 51% being singletons. The V call is TRBV24-1, the J call TRBJ2-3; D possibly matches TRBD1 or TRBD2 (5 bases each). The sequence was collected from a woman aged 80 or older in good health. Material for sequencing was blood. Here the CDR3 DNA reads TGTGCCACCAGTGATTTGCCCGGGACGGACTCTAGCACAGATACGCAGTATTTT. Protein sequence: CATSDLPGTDSSTDTQYF.